The clone carrying this TCR beta chain was counted at least ten times. CDR1 and CDR2 (germline): SGHDT, YYEEEE. The CDR3 sequence is 13 residues long. V lost 4 bases to trimming and J lost 0 bases, with 7 bases between them. TCRdb re-derived calls from the 5' RACE reads in MiXCR, one entry per CDR3 protein. In the table there are more than 200,000 distinct CDR3 sequences, roughly a quarter of which are singletons. This entry comes from a study of CD8 T cells in ankylosing spondylitis. V and J are TRBV5-6 and TRBJ1-1; D gene uncertain. Sequenced sample: blood, either unsorted or a sorted T cell fraction (not recorded which). The receptor comes from a male donor with ankylosing spondylitis or in good health (not recorded which). CDR3 nucleotide sequence: TGTGCCAGCAGCCGCAGGTTGAACACTGAAGCTTTCTTT. Translation gives CASSRRLNTEAFF. Supplemented by reference TRBV5-6 and TRBJ1-1, the full variable domain reads DAGVTQSPTHLIKTRGQQVTLRCSPKSGHDTVSWYQQALGQGPQFIFQYYEEEERQRGNFPDRFSGHQFPNYSSELNVNALLLGDSALYLCASSRRLNTEAFFGQGTRLTVV.